The entry that follows covers one T cell receptor beta chain sequence. TCRdb's copy holds only in-frame clones and misses some; the assay was immunoSEQ multiplex PCR. Seen here are 150,000 to 200,000 clones, roughly 77% observed once, and the top ten hold 11%. This record comes from a study of blood T cell repertoires in COVID-19. The sample comprised peripheral blood. This receptor was obtained from a human donor in a cohort sampled during active COVID-19.

This CDR3 is CASSPDRATNYGYTF. CDR3 coding DNA: TGTGCCAGCTCACCCGACAGAGCTACTAACTATGGCTACACCTTC. This chain uses TRBV18 with TRBJ1-2, with a weak D call TRBD1 (5 bases). The V end lost 3 bases, the J end lost 0 bases, and 11 bases lay between the germline ends. This CDR3 contains 15 residues. Germline V gene sequence: CDR1 KGHSH, CDR2 LQKENI.